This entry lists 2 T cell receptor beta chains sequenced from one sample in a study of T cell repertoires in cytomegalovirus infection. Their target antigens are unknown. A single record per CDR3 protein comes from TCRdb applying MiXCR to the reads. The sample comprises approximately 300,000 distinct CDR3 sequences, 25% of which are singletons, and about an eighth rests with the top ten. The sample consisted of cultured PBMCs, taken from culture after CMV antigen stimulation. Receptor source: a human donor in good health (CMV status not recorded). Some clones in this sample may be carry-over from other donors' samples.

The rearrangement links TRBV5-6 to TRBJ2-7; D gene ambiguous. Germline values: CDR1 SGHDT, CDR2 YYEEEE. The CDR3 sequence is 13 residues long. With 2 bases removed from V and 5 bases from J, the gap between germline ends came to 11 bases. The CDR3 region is CASSLQFSHEQYV. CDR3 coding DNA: TGTGCCAGCAGCTTACAATTCTCGCACGAGCAGTACGTC.

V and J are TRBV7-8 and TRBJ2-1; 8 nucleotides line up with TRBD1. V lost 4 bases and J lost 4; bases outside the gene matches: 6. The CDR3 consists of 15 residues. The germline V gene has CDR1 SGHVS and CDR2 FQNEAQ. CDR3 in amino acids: CASSSTGGAYNEQFF. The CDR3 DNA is TGTGCCAGCAGCTCAACAGGGGGTGCTTACAATGAGCAGTTCTTC.